This T cell receptor (beta chain) came from a study of spatial heterogeneity in lung cancer. Across the whole study: There were, on average, more than ten raw-read appearances for each unique TCR and UMI combination.

TCRdb re-called the 5' RACE reads with MiXCR, one entry per CDR3 protein. Seen here are about 18,000 distinct CDR3 sequences, 9.5% to 10% observed once, and the top ten hold about 22%. At least ten counts were recorded for this clonotype. Antigen specificity is unknown. The library was prepared for alpha chains; this beta chain is a stray read, so its frequency means little. Stated time point: sample taken at primary tumor resection. Some 72 TRACERx patients with early, untreated non-small cell lung cancer donated samples. The authors sequenced whole RNA from tumor, nontumor lung or frozen PBMC without sorting. Looked up from germline, CDR1 is MNHEY and CDR2 is SVGAGI. The CDR3 spans 15 residues. Trimming took 7 bases from V and 2 from J; bases not matched to a gene: 8. General study findings and limits: Mutation tallies in tumors tracked expanded intratumoral alpha and beta TCR counts.

This receptor was taken from a female donor with early-stage non-small cell lung cancer. The gene calls are TRBV6-5 and TRBJ2-5; 9 bases fit TRBD2. The material sequenced was lung tumor tissue, taken at surgery. The CDR3 region has the DNA TGTGCCAGCAAACCCTTTCTAGCGGGACAAGAGACCCAGTACTTC. This encodes CASKPFLAGQETQYF.